The clone carrying this TCR beta chain showed up just once. This entry comes from a study of blood T cell repertoires in COVID-19. Across the study: Samples taken during acute and convalescent COVID-19 were collected in the United States, Italy and Spain. The analysed material was cDNA or gDNA that came from T cells, B-cell-depleted T cells, or PBMCs.

Authors' processing steps: From reference gene primer amplification, estimates of nucleated cell counts were derived. Sequencing was performed with immunoSEQ multiplex PCR; in TCRdb, only in-frame clones are kept and a portion is missing. V and J calls and clone size come straight from that table; D and trimming were deduced from the DNA. The sample lists 170,000 or so clones; 80% to 85% were seen once. Germline CDR1 is SGHAT and CDR2 is FQNNGV. This CDR3 has 13 amino acids. The V end was cut by 2 bases, the J end by 6 bases, with 10 bases between. The clonotype was recovered from a man aged 18 to 30 with active or convalescent COVID-19. This chain connects TRBV11-2 to TRBJ1-1; D unresolved. Specimen: peripheral blood. The CDR3 nucleotides are TGTGCCAGCAGCTTAAGGAGCTACGCTGAAGCTTTCTTT. This codes for CASSLRSYAEAFF. Based on the CDR3 plus reference TRBV11-2 and TRBJ1-1, the full variable domain is EAGVAQSPRYKIIEKRQSVAFWCNPISGHATLYWYQQILGQGPKLLIQFQNNGVVDDSQLPKDRFSAERLKGVDSTLKIQPAKLEDSAVYLCASSLRSYAEAFFGQGTRLTVV.